A selection of T cell receptor beta chains follows, all from one sample in a study of blood T cell repertoires in COVID-19. Profiled with immunoSEQ multiplex PCR; TCRdb holds only in-frame clones, not every one. The sample records about 440,000 clones, about 90% being singletons. The sequencing input was PBMCs or T cells enriched from blood (not recorded which). The receptor source for this set is a woman aged 18-30 years with acute COVID-19. Each CDR3 is given with its conserved first and last residue. The order of the fields is J gene, D gene, clone size, V gene, CDR3 DNA, CDR3 protein. A D gene is named only where the DNA matches it firmly. The listing skips clone size in some rows; elsewhere it reads once, few, many or a size class.

TRBJ1-4,.,.,TRBV7-3,TGTGCCAGCAGCTTAGATCAGGGTGAAAAACTGTTTTTT,CASSLDQGEKLFF
TRBJ1-1,.,.,TRBV6-6,TGTGCCAGCAGTCGAGGCCCGGGGAAGGGAACTGAAGCTTTCTTT,CASSRGPGKGTEAFF
TRBJ2-5,TRBD2,.,TRBV28,TGTGCCAGCAGTTTAGGACTAGCGGATCAAGAGACCCAGTACTTC,CASSLGLADQETQYF
TRBJ1-2,TRBD1,.,TRBV19,TGTGCCAGTCGTATTCAGGGGGCGGATGGCTACACCTTC,CASRIQGADGYTF
TRBJ2-1,.,.,TRBV12-3/TRBV12-4,TGTGCCAGCAGTATGGGACTTTACAATGAGCAGTTCTTC,CASSMGLYNEQFF
TRBJ1-5,TRBD1,once,TRBV11-3,TGTGCCAGCAGCTTTAGGATCAGGGGGCGGCAGCCCCAGCATTTT,CASSFRIRGRQPQHF
TRBJ2-1,TRBD1,.,TRBV3-1/TRBV3-2,TGTGCCAGCAGTCGCAGGGGGAATGAGCAGTTCTTC,CASSRRGNEQFF
TRBJ2-3,.,.,TRBV3-1/TRBV3-2,TGTGCCAGCAGCCAGGGGCCGACGCAGTATTTT,CASSQGPTQYF
TRBJ2-1,.,.,TRBV7-2,TGTGCCAGCAGAAAAACAGGGATCGATGAGCAGTTCTTC,CASRKTGIDEQFF
TRBJ2-7,.,.,TRBV5-1,TGCGCCAGCAGCTTGGTGTTACGAGGGCACGAGCAGTACTTC,CASSLVLRGHEQYF
TRBJ2-7,.,.,TRBV24-1,TGTGCCACCAGTGATTTCTCCGGACAGACGGTTACCTACGAGCAGTACTTC,CATSDFSGQTVTYEQYF
TRBJ1-2,TRBD1,.,TRBV6-5,TGTGCCAGCAGCCCCAGGGGGCCCTACTATGGCTACACCTTC,CASSPRGPYYGYTF
TRBJ1-1,TRBD1,.,TRBV7-6,TGTGCCAGCAGCTTAAAGTGGACAGGGGGCATGAACACTGAAGCTTTCTTT,CASSLKWTGGMNTEAFF
TRBJ2-1,TRBD2,once,TRBV29-1,TGCAGCGTGTCGGGAGGGAGGGATGAGCAGTTCTTC,CSVSGGRDEQFF
TRBJ2-3,TRBD2,once,TRBV25-1,TGTGCCAGCAGTGAACCCCTAGCGGGGACAGATACGCAGTATTTT,CASSEPLAGTDTQYF
TRBJ1-6,.,.,TRBV11-1,TGTGCCAGCAGCTTAAATAAGGGAGGGTCATACTCACCCCTCCACTTT,CASSLNKGGSYSPLHF
TRBJ1-2,.,.,TRBV4-1,TGCGCCAGCAGCCAAGGGCCCCTGTTCGGCTACACCTTC,CASSQGPLFGYTF
TRBJ2-1,.,.,TRBV6-2/TRBV6-3,TGTGCCAGCAGTGCGAATGTTTGGCAGTTCTTC,CASSANVWQFF
TRBJ1-2,.,once,TRBV28,TGTGCCAGCAGTCCTCTACTTGCCTATGGCTACACCTTC,CASSPLLAYGYTF
TRBJ2-1,TRBD2,once,TRBV5-4,TGTGCCAGCAGCCCCGGTATAGCGGGCTCCTACAATGAGCAGTTCTTC,CASSPGIAGSYNEQFF
TRBJ1-1,.,.,TRBV24-1,TGTGCCACCAGTCGGGGGAGCGGTACTGAAGCTTTCTTT,CATSRGSGTEAFF
TRBJ2-1,TRBD2,.,TRBV7-2,TGTGCCAGCAGCTTAGGGGGCGGGAGCGGGAATGAGCAGTTCTTC,CASSLGGGSGNEQFF
TRBJ2-3,.,.,TRBV12-3/TRBV12-4,TGTGCCAGCAGTTTTCCCGGCACAGATACGCAGTATTTT,CASSFPGTDTQYF
TRBJ2-7,.,once,TRBV7-9,TGTGCCAGCAGCTTAAGTGGCAGGGTCTACGAGCAGTACTTC,CASSLSGRVYEQYF
TRBJ2-7,.,.,TRBV5-1,TGCGCCAGCAGCTTTCCCCGGGTGTCGGTGGACGAGCAGTACTTC,CASSFPRVSVDEQYF